This paragraph covers one T cell receptor beta chain sequence. As originally analysed: Reference gene primer amplification gave estimated nucleated cell counts. Data came from immunoSEQ multiplex PCR; TCRdb stores just in-frame clones and leaves some out. V and J calls and clone size come straight from that table; D and trimming were deduced from the DNA. The data hold a few hundred thousand clones, with roughly 91% observed a single time. These data are taken from a study of blood T cell repertoires in COVID-19. In the study overall: Samples of COVID-19 (acute and convalescent) were obtained from the United States, Italy and Spain. PBMCs, B-cell-depleted T cells, or T cells were the source of the cDNA or gDNA that made up the material.

Germline CDR1 and CDR2: SEHNR and FQNEAQ (reference sequence). J lost 2 bases, V lost 5 bases, and 7 bases had no gene match. The length of the CDR3 is 15 residues. Sequencing was carried out using PBMCs or T cells enriched from blood (not recorded which). The sequence derives from a woman aged 18-29 years who had recovered from COVID-19. The chain carries TRBV7-9 and TRBJ2-3; TRBD2 agrees at 7 bases. CDR3 loop: CASSKVGGFTDTQYF. The CDR3 DNA sequence: TGTGCCAGCAGCAAAGTGGGGGGGTTCACAGATACGCAGTATTTT.